The next 6 T cell receptor beta chains were all read from a single sample in a study of control samples from healthy donors and cancer patients. Data came from immunoSEQ multiplex PCR; TCRdb stores just in-frame clones and leaves some out. Found here are about 89,000 clones, more than 75% of them singletons; the top ten hold approximately 2%. Material: blood. Receptors were obtained from a woman between 40 and 50 years old in good health.

This chain joins TRBV6-2 or TRBV6-3 and TRBJ1-2, with 8 bases lining up with TRBD1. V trimming: 0 bases; J trimming: 4 bases; junction bases outside the gene matches: 7. This CDR3 has 16 residues. CDR1 and CDR2 from the germline V gene are MNHEY and SVGEGT. The CDR3 DNA reads as TGTGCCAGCAGTTACTCGGGGGACAGGCGGATCTATGGCTACACCTTC. As protein: CASSYSGDRRIYGYTF.

The gene calls are TRBV10-3 and TRBJ1-1; 8 bases fit TRBD1. The V gene end was trimmed by 6 bases and the J gene end by 0 bases; junction bases not matched to a gene: 6. CDR1 and CDR2 (germline): ENHRY, SYGVKD. This CDR3 has 15 amino acids. The CDR3 reads CAISTRTGMNTEAFF. For the CDR3, the DNA is TGTGCCATCAGCACGAGGACAGGGATGAACACTGAAGCTTTCTTT.

Remarks on this clone: One end of the junction varies from germline; a read error may be responsible. The sample has other DNA sequences that encode this CDR3 too. The gene calls are TRBV6-6 and TRBJ1-1, with D possibly matching TRBD1 (6 bases). This CDR3 has 14 amino acids. Germline CDR1 MNHNY, CDR2 SVGAGI (reference sequence). CDR3 in amino acids: CASSYAGGPTEAFF. DNA of the CDR3: TGTGCCAGCAGTTATGCGGGGGGCCCCACTGAAGCCTTCTTT.

This clone was found once. The J gene is TRBJ2-7, the V gene TRBV6-5; the match to TRBD1 covers 8 bases. The CDR3 runs to 15 residues. In germline, CDR1 is MNHEY, CDR2 SVGAGI. The V gene end was trimmed by 5 bases and the J gene end by 4 bases; junction bases not matched to a gene: 10. The CDR3 region has the DNA TGTGCCAGCAGTCCAAGTCAGGGGGCTTTGTACGAGCAGTACTTC. This translates into CASSPSQGALYEQYF.

J is TRBJ2-1 and V is TRBV6-2 or TRBV6-3; TRBD2 might be the D (6 bases). The CDR3 sequence is 14 residues long. The germline V gene encodes CDR1 MNHEY and CDR2 SVGEGT. Trimming shortened V by 7 bases and J by 6 bases, and 16 bases separated the two germline ends. CDR3 nucleotides: TGTGCCAGCACCCCTGGGGCGCGGGGCAATGAGCAGTTCTTC. Amino acid sequence: CASTPGARGNEQFF.

The J gene is TRBJ2-7, the V gene TRBV5-1, with 10 bases that match TRBD2. V lost 3 bases and J lost 3; bases outside the gene matches: 3. Germline CDR1 reads SGHRS; CDR2 reads YFSETQ. This CDR3 is 14 amino acids long. Written as DNA, the CDR3 is TGCGCCAGCAGCTACCTAGCGGGAGACTACGAGCAGTACTTC. It yields the protein CASSYLAGDYEQYF.